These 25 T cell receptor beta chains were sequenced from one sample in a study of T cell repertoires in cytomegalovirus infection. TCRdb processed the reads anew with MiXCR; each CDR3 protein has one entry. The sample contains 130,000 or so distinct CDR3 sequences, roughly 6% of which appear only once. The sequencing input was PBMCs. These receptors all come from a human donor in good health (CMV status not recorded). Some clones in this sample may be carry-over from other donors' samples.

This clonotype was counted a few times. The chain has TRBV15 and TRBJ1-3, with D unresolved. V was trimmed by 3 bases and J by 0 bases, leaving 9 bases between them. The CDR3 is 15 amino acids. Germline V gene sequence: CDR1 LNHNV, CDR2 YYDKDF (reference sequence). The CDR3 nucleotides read TGTGCCACCAGCAGGGACGCCGCCTCTGGAAACACCATATATTTT. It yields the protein CATSRDAASGNTIYF.

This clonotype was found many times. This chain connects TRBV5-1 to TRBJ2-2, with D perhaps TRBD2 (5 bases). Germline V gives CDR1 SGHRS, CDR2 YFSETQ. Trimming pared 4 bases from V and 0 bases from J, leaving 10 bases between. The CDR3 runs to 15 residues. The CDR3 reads CASSRSGSNTGELFF. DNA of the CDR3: TGCGCCAGCAGCCGGTCGGGATCGAACACCGGGGAGCTGTTTTTT.

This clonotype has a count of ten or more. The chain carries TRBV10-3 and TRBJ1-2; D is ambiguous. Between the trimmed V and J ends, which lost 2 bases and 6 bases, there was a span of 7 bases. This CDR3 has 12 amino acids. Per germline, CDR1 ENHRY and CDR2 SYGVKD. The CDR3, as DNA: TGTGCCATCAGTGAGACCGAGGATGGCTACACCTTC. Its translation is CAISETEDGYTF.

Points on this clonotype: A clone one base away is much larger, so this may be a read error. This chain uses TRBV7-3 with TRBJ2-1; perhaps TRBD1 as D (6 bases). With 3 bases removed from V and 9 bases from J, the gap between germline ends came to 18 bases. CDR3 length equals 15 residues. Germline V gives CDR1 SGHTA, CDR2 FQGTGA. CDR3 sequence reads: CASSFTLGAWSEQFF. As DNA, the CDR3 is TGTGCCAGCAGCTTCACGTTGGGGGCCTGGAGTGAGCAGTTCTTC.

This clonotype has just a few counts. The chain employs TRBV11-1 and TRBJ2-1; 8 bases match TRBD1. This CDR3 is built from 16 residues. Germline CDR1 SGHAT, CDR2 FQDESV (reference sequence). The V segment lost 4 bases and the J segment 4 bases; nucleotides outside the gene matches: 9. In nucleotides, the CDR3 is TGTGCCAGCAGCTCCTCGCAGGGGGCGTATTACAATGAGCAGTTCTTC. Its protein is CASSSSQGAYYNEQFF.

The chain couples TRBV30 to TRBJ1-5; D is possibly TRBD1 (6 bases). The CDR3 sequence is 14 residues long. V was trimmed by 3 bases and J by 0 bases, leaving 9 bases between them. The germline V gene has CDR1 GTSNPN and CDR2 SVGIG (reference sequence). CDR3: CAWSRGSSNQPQHF. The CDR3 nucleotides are TGTGCCTGGAGCAGGGGATCTAGCAATCAGCCCCAGCATTTT.

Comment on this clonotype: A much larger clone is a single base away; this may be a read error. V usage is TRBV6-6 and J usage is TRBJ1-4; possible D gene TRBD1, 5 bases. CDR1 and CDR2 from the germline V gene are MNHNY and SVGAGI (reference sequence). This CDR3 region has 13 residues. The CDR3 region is CASSFQGDEKPFF. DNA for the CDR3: TGTGCCAGCAGTTTTCAGGGTGACGAAAAACCGTTTTTT.

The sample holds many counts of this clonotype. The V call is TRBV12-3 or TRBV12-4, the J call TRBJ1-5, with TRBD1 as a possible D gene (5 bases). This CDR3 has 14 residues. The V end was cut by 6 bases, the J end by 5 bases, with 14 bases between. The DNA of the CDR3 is TGTGCCAGCAGGAACTACGAAGGGGATCAGCCCCAGCATTTT. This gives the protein CASRNYEGDQPQHF.

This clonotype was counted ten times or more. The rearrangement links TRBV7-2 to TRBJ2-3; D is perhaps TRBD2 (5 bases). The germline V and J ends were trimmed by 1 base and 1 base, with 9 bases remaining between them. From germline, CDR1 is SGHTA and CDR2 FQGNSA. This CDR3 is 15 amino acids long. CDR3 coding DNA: TGTGCCAGCAGCTTAGTTTTCGGGGGCACAGATACGCAGTATTTT. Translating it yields CASSLVFGGTDTQYF. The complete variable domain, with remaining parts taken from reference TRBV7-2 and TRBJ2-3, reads GAGVSQSPSNKVTEKGKDVELRCDPISGHTALYWYRQSLGQGLEFLIYFQGNSAPDKSGLPSDRFSAERTGGSVSTLTIQRTQQEDSAVYLCASSLVFGGTDTQYFGPGTRLTVL.

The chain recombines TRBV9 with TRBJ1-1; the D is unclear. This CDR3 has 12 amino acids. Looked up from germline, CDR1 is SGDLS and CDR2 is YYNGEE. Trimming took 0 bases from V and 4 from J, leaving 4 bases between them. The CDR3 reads CASSVAGTEAFF. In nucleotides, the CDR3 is TGTGCCAGCAGCGTAGCCGGCACTGAAGCTTTCTTT.

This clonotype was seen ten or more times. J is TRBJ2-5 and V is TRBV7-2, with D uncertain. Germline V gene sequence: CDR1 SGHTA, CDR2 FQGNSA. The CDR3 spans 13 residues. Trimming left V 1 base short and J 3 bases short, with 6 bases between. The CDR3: CASSLGPKETQYF. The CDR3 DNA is TGTGCCAGCAGCTTAGGACCGAAAGAGACCCAGTACTTC.

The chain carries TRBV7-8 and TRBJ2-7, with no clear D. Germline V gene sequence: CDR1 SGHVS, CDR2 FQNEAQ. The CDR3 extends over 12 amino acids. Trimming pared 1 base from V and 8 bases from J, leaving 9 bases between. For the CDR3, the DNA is TGTGCCAGCAGCTTAGATCCGTTCCAGCAGTACTTC. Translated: CASSLDPFQQYF.

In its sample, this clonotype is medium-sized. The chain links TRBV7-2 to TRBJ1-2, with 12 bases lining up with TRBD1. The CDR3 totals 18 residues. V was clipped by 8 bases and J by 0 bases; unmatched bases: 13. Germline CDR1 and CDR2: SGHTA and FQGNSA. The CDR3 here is CASASHRDRGRSNYGYTF. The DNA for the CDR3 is TGTGCCAGCGCGAGCCACCGGGACAGGGGGCGTTCTAACTATGGCTACACCTTC. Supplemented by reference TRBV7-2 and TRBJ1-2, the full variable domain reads GAGVSQSPSNKVTEKGKDVELRCDPISGHTALYWYRQSLGQGLEFLIYFQGNSAPDKSGLPSDRFSAERTGGSVSTLTIQRTQQEDSAVYLCASASHRDRGRSNYGYTFGSGTRLTVV.

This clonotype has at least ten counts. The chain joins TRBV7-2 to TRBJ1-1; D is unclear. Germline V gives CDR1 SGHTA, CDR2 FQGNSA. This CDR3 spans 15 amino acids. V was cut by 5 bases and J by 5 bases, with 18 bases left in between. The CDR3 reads CASSPFLGRPTEAFF. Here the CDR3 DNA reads TGTGCCAGCAGCCCGTTCTTAGGGCGTCCGACTGAAGCTTTCTTT.

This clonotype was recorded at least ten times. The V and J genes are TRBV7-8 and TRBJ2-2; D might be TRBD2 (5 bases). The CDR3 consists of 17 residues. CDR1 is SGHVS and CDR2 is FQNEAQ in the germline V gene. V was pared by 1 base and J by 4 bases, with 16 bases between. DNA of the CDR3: TGTGCCAGCAGCTTAGGACCTGGGAGACTATCCACCGGGGAGCTGTTTTTT. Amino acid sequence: CASSLGPGRLSTGELFF.

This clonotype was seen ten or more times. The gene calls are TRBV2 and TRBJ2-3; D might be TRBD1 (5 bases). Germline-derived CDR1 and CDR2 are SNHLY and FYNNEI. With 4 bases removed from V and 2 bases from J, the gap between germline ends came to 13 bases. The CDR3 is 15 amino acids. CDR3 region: CASSVPKGDTDTQYF. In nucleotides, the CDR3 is TGTGCCAGCAGTGTTCCGAAAGGGGACACAGATACGCAGTATTTT.

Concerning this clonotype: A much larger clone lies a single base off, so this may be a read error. CDR3 in DNA: TGTGCCAGCAGGGGGACAGGGGGCTACAAGCAGTACTTC. Its translation is CASRGTGGYKQYF. The V call is TRBV7-6, the J call TRBJ2-7; 12 bases are shared with TRBD1. The CDR3 has 13 residues. The germline CDR1 and CDR2 sequences are SGHVS and FNYEAQ.

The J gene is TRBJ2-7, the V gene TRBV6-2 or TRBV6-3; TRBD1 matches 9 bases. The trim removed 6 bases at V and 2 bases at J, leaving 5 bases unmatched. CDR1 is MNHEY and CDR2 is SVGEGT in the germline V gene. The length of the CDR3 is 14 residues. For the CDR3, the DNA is TGTGCCAGCAGGACCGGGACAGGGACCTACGAGCAGTACTTC. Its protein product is CASRTGTGTYEQYF.

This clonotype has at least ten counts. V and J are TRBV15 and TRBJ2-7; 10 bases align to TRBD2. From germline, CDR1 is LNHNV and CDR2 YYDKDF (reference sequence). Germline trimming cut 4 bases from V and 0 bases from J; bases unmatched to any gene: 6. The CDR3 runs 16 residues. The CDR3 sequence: CATSTSLAGASYEQYF. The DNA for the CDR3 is TGTGCCACCAGCACGTCCCTAGCGGGGGCCTCCTACGAGCAGTACTTC.

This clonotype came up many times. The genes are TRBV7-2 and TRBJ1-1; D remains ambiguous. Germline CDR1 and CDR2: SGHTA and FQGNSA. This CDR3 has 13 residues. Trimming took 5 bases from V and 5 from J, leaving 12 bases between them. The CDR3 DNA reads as TGTGCCAGCAGCCGGGAAGGGAGTACTGAAGCTTTCTTT. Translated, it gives CASSREGSTEAFF.

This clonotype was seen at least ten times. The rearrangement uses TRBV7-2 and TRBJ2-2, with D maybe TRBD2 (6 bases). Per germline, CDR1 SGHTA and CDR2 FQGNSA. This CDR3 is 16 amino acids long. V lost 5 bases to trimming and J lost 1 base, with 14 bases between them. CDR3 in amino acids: CASSVRSSVNTGELFF. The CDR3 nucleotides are TGTGCCAGCAGCGTTAGATCTAGCGTGAACACCGGGGAGCTGTTTTTT.

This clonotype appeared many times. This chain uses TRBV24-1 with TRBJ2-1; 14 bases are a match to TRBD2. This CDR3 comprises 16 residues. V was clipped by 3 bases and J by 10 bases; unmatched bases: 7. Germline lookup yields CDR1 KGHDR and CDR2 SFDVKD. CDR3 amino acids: CATSDTTSGGAWEQFF. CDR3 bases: TGTGCCACCAGTGATACGACTAGCGGGGGGGCCTGGGAGCAGTTCTTC.

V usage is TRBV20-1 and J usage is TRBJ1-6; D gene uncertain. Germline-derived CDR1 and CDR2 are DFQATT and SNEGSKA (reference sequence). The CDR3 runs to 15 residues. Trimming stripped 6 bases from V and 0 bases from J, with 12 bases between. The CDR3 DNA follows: TGCAGTGCAAGCGGGGAGAGCTCCTATAATTCACCCCTCCACTTT. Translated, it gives CSASGESSYNSPLHF.

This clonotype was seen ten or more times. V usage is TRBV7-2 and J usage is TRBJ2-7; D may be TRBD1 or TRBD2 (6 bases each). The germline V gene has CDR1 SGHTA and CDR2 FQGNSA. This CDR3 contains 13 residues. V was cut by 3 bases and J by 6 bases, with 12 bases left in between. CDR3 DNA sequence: TGTGCCAGCAGCTTCAGAGGGGGGATCGAGCAGTACTTC. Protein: CASSFRGGIEQYF.

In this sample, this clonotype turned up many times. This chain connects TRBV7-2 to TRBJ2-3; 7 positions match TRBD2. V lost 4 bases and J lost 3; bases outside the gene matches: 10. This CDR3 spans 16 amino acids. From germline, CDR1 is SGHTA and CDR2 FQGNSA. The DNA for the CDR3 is TGTGCCAGCAGCTCGAGAAGGCCCGGGGGGACAGATACGCAGTATTTT. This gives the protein CASSSRRPGGTDTQYF.